This T cell receptor beta chain was observed in a study of blood T cells in healthy people across ages. A J-beta primer mix and a sample-barcoded 5' primer were used in a second PCR of about 7 to 12 cycles. TCRdb analysed the 5' RACE reads with MiXCR anew, one entry per CDR3 protein. The sample yields about 1.4 million distinct CDR3 sequences, 45% to 70% seen once. The length of the CDR3 is 18 residues. Germline loops: CDR1 SEHNR, CDR2 FQNEAQ (reference sequence). The authors isolated at least 6 million PBMCs per sample. This receptor was taken from a man aged 18 to 30 in good health. The chain carries TRBV7-9 and TRBJ2-5, with 12 bases that match TRBD2. The J call may be mistaken, given a closer DNA end match to TRBJ2-7. Sequenced input: blood. The CDR3 here is CASSGTVASGRVYYEQYF. DNA of the CDR3: TGTGCCAGCAGCGGAACGGTTGCTAGCGGGAGGGTTTACTACGAGCAGTACTTC.